This T cell receptor (beta chain) was identified during a study of blood T cell repertoires in COVID-19. Background on the study: Italy, Spain and the United States were the sources of the convalescent and acute COVID-19 samples.

The assay was immunoSEQ multiplex PCR, and TCRdb's table has in-frame clones only and misses some. The sample has a few hundred thousand clones; 75% to 85% are singletons. Losses at the gene ends were 4 bases for V and 9 bases for J; bases not matched to a gene: 12. The CDR3 runs to 14 residues. Germline CDR1 SQVTM, CDR2 ANQGSEA. The source is a woman aged 25 to 39 with COVID-19, enrolled during active disease. The rearrangement uses TRBV29-1 and TRBJ2-1; 7 nucleotides align to TRBD1. The source material was peripheral blood. CDR3 region: CSVVVGGSTGEQFF. Here the CDR3 DNA reads TGCAGCGTTGTGGTAGGGGGCAGTACGGGTGAGCAGTTCTTC.